The present entry profiles one TCR beta chain with its context. Its antigen is still unknown. Produced via immunoSEQ multiplex PCR; TCRdb's table is partial and in-frame only. The sample comprises over 95,000 clones, roughly 90% of which are singletons, and approximately 4.9% rests with the top ten. The source of the sample is a study of T cell responses to AZD1222 COVID-19 vaccine. Study results and limitations: Across the whole spike, CD4 TCRs peaked at regions 160-218 and 743-854.

CDR3 length: 15 residues. In germline, CDR1 is SGHTA, CDR2 FQGNSA. Trimming pared 4 bases from V and 8 bases from J, leaving 17 bases between. This receptor was identified in an adult in good health. Sequences were derived from peripheral blood, sampled on day 0 of AZD1222 vaccination. This chain links TRBV7-2 with TRBJ1-4; a possible D gene is TRBD1 (5 bases). CDR3 nucleotides: TGTGCCAGCAGCTCGGGACGGCTTAATTGGGAAAAACTGTTTTTT. It yields the protein CASSSGRLNWEKLFF. Filled out from reference TRBV7-2 and TRBJ1-4, the complete variable domain reads GAGVSQSPSNKVTEKGKDVELRCDPISGHTALYWYRQSLGQGLEFLIYFQGNSAPDKSGLPSDRFSAERTGGSVSTLTIQRTQQEDSAVYLCASSSGRLNWEKLFFGSGTQLSVL.